This record covers a single T cell receptor (beta chain). Enrollment of patients from Seattle took place during active infection, with longitudinal follow-up. V dropped 5 bases and J dropped 1; count of bases not matched to a gene: 8. The CDR3 covers 16 residues. Germline lookup yields CDR1 MNHEY and CDR2 SMNVEV (reference sequence). The sample belongs to a study of blood T cell repertoires in COVID-19. Study summary: In each case, the material was cDNA or gDNA derived from T cells, B-cell-depleted T cells, or PBMCs.

Method: immunoSEQ multiplex PCR; TCRdb's copy keeps in-frame clones and lacks some. The data hold 120,000 to 150,000 clones, with 75% to 90% observed a single time. This sequence was found in a man in his late teens or twenties with COVID-19, enrolled during active disease. This chain joins TRBV27 and TRBJ2-1; 7 positions match TRBD2. Sequencing was carried out using peripheral blood. The CDR3 DNA is TGTGCCAGCAGTAGCGGGGCAGGGTATTCCTACAATGAGCAGTTCTTC. It yields the protein CASSSGAGYSYNEQFF.